This T cell receptor beta chain was retrieved from a study of response to subunit inactivated influenza vaccine. The study's findings and limits: It was the authors' suggestion that each seasonal influenza vaccination recruits few new T cells.

TCRdb reprocessed the RT-PCR reads via MiXCR and lists one record per CDR3 protein. This sample has roughly 570,000 distinct CDR3 sequences, with 14% found just once. This CDR3 comprises 15 residues. CDR1 LGHNA and CDR2 YSLEER come from the germline V gene. V lost 1 base and J 2 bases, leaving 8 bases between the germline ends. This clonotype was counted ten times or more. The target antigen is unknown. This clonotype originated in a man in his forties or fifties who received an inactivated influenza vaccine. The input for sequencing was PBMCs from blood, taken roughly 12 days after vaccination. The J gene is TRBJ2-2, the V gene TRBV4-3; possible D gene TRBD1, 6 bases. CDR3 coding DNA: TGCGCCAGCAGCCAAGGGACAGACAACACCGGGGAGCTGTTTTTT. Its protein is CASSQGTDNTGELFF.